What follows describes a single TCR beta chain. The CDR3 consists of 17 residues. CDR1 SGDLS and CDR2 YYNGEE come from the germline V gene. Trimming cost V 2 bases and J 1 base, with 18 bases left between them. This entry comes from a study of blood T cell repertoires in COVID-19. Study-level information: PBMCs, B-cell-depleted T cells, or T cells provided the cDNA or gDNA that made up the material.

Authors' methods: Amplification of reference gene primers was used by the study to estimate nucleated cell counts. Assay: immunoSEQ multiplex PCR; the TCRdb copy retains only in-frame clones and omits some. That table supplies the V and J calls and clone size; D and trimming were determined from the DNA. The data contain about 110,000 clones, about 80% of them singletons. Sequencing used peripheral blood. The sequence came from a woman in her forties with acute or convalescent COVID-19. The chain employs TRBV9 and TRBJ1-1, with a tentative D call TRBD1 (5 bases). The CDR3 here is CASSVHSSGTKNTEAFF. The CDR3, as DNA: TGTGCCAGCAGCGTCCACTCTTCTGGGACTAAGAACACTGAAGCTTTCTTT.